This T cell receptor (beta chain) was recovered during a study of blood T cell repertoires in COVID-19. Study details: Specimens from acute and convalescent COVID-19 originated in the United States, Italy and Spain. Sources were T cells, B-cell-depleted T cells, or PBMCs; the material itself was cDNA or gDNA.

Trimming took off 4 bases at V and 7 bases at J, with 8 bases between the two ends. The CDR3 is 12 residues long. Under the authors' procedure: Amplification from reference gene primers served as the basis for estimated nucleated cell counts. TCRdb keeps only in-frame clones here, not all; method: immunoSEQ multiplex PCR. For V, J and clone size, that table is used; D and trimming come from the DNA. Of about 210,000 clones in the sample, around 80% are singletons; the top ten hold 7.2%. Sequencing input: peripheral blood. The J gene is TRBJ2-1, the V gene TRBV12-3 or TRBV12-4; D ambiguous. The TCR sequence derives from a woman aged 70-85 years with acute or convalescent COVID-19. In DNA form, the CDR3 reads TGTGCCAGCAGTTCCCAGGCGAATGAGCAGTTCTTC. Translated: CASSSQANEQFF.